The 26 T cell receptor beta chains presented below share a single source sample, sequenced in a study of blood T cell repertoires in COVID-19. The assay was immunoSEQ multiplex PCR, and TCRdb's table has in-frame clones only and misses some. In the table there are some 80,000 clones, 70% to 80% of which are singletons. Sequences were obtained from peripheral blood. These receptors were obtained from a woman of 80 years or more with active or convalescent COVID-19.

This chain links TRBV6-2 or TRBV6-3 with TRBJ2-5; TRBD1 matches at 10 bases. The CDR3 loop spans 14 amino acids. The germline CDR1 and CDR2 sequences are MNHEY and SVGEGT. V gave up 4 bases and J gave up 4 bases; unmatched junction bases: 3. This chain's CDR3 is CASSWGDRGETQYF. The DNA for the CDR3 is TGTGCCAGCAGTTGGGGGGACAGGGGAGAGACCCAGTACTTC.

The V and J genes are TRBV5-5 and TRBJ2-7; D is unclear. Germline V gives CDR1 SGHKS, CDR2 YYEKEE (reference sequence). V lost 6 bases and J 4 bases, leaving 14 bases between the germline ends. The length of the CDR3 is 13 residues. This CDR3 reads CASNLESNYEQYF. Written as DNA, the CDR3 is TGTGCCAGCAACCTCGAGTCGAATTACGAGCAGTACTTC.

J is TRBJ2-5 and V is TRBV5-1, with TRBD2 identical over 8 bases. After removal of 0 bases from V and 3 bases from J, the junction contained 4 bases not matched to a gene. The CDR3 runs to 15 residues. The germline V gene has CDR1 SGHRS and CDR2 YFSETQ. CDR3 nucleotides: TGCGCCAGCAGCTTGGCTATCGGGGGGGAAGAGACCCAGTACTTC. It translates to CASSLAIGGEETQYF. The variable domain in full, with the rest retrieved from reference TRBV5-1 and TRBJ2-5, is KAGVTQTPRYLIKTRGQQVTLSCSPISGHRSVSWYQQTPGQGLQFLFEYFSETQRNKGNFPGRFSGRQFSNSRSEMNVSTLELGDSALYLCASSLAIGGEETQYFGPGTRLLVL.

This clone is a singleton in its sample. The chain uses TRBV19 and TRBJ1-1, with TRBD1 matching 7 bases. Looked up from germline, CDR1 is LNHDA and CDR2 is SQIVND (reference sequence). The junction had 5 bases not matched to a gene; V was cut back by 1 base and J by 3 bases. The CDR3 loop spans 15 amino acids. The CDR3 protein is CASSIGQGWDTEAFF. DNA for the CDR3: TGTGCCAGTAGTATAGGACAGGGTTGGGACACTGAAGCTTTCTTT.

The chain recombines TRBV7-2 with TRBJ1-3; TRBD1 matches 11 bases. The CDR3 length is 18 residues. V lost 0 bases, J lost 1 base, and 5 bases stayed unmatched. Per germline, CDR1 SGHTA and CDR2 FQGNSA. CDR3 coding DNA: TGTGCCAGCAGCTTAGCGGACAGGGGGCACTCTTCTGGAAACACCATATATTTT. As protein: CASSLADRGHSSGNTIYF.

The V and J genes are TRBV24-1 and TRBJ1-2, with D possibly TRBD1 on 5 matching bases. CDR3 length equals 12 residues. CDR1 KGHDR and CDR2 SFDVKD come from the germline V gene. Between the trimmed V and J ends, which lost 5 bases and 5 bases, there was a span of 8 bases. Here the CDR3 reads CATSGRGYGYTF. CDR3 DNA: TGTGCCACCAGTGGGAGGGGATATGGCTACACCTTC.

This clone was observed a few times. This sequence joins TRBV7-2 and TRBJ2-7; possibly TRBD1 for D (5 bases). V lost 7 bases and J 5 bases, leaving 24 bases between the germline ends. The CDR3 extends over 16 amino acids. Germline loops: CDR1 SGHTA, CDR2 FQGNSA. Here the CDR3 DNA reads TGTGCCAGCAAGAAAGTAGCCGGACACCGGTCTGACGAGCAGTACTTC. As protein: CASKKVAGHRSDEQYF.

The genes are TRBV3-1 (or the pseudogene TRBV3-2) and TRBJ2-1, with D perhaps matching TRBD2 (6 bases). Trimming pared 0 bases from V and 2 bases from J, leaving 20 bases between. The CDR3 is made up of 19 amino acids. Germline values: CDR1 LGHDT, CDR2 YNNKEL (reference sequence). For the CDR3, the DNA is TGTGCCAGCAGCCAAGATCGGGGTGGTTGGGGGGTTGCCTACAATGAGCAGTTCTTC. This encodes CASSQDRGGWGVAYNEQFF.

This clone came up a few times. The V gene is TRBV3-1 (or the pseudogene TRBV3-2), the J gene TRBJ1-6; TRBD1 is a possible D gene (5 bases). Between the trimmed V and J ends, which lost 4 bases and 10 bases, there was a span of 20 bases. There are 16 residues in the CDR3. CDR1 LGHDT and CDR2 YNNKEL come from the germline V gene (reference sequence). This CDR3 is CASSPYGGRVESPLHF. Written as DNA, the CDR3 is TGTGCCAGCAGCCCTTATGGCGGCAGGGTTGAATCACCCCTCCACTTT.

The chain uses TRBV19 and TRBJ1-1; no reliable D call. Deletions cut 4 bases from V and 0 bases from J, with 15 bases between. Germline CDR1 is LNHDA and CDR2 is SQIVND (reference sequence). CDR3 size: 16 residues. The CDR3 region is CASSKDGRALNTEAFF. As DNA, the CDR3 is TGTGCCAGTAGTAAGGACGGGCGGGCTTTGAACACTGAAGCTTTCTTT.

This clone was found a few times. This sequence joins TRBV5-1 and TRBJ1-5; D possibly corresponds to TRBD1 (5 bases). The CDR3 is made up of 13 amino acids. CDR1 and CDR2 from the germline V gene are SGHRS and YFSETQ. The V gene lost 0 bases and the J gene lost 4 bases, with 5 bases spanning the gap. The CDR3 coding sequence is TGCGCCAGCAGCTTGGGGACAAATCAGCCCCAGCATTTT. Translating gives CASSLGTNQPQHF.

CDR3 bases: TGTGCCAGCATAAGGAGCGCCGCGAACACCGGGGAGCTGTTTTTT. This gives the protein CASIRSAANTGELFF. The rearrangement links TRBV2 to TRBJ2-2; D remains unclear. This CDR3 is 15 amino acids long. CDR1 SNHLY and CDR2 FYNNEI come from the germline V gene. The V and J ends lost 7 bases and 0 bases respectively, with 12 bases between them.

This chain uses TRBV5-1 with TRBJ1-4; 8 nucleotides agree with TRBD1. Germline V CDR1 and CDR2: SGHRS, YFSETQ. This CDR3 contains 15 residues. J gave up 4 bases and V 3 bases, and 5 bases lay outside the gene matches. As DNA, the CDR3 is TGCGCCAGCAGCTCCTGGACAGGGCATAATGAAAAACTGTTTTTT. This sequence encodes CASSSWTGHNEKLFF.

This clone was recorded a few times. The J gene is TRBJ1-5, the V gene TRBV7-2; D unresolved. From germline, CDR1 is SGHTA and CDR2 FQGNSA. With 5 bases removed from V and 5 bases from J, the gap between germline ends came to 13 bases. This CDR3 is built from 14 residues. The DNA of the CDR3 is TGTGCCAGCAGCGCCCACGGGTTCTATCAGCCCCAGCATTTT. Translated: CASSAHGFYQPQHF.

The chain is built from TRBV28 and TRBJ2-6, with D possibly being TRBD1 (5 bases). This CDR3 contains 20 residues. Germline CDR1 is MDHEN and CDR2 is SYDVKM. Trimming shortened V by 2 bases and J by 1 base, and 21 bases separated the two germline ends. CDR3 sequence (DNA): TGTGCCAGCAGTTTACGGCGGAGCTGGACAACCTCTTCTGGGGCCAACGTCCTGACTTTC. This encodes CASSLRRSWTTSSGANVLTF.

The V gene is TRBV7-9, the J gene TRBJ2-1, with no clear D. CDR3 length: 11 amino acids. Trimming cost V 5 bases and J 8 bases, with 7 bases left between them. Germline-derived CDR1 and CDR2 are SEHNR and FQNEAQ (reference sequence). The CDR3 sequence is CASSTIDEQFF. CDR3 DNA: TGTGCCAGCAGCACTATCGATGAGCAGTTCTTC.

The CDR3 DNA follows: TGCGCCAGCAGCTTGGGGACAGGGGTATTGACAGATACGCAGTATTTT. This sequence encodes CASSLGTGVLTDTQYF. This rearrangement joins TRBV5-1 to TRBJ2-3, with TRBD1 identical over 9 bases. The J segment lost 3 bases and the V segment lost 0 bases, leaving 5 bases of the junction unmatched. This CDR3 has 16 residues. Germline assignment: CDR1 SGHRS and CDR2 YFSETQ.

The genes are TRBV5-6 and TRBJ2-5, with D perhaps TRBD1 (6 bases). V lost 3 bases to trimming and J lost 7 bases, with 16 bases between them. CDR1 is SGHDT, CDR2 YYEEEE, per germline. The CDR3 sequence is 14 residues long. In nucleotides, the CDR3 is TGTGCCAGCAGCTCGCTCTACAGGGTTTGGACCCAGTACTTC. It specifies CASSSLYRVWTQYF.

In nucleotides, the CDR3 is TGTGCCAGCAGCCCCGGGGAGGATAACTATAATTCACCCCTCCACTTT. Translated, it gives CASSPGEDNYNSPLHF. This rearrangement joins TRBV7-9 to TRBJ1-6; D is uncertain. The CDR3 totals 16 residues. Germline V lookup: CDR1 SEHNR, CDR2 FQNEAQ (reference sequence). Trimming removed 5 bases from V and 3 bases from J, with 14 bases in between.

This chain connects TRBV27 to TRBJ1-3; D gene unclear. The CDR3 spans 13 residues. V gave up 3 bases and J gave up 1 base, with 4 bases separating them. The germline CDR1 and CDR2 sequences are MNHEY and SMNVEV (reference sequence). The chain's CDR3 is CASSFTSGNTIYF. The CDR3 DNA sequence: TGTGCCAGCAGTTTTACATCTGGAAACACCATATATTTT.

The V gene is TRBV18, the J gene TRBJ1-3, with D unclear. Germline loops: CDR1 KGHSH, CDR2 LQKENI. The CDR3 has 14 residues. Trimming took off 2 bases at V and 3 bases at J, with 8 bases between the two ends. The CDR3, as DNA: TGTGCCAGCTCACCAACCCCAGATGGAAACACCATATATTTT. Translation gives CASSPTPDGNTIYF.

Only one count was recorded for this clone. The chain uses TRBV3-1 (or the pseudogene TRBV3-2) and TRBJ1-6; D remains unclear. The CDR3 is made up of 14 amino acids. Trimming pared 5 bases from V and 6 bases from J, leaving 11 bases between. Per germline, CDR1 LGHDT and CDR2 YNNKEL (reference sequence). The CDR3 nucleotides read TGTGCCAGCAGCTCCCAGGTGATTAATTCACCCCTCCACTTT. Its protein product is CASSSQVINSPLHF.

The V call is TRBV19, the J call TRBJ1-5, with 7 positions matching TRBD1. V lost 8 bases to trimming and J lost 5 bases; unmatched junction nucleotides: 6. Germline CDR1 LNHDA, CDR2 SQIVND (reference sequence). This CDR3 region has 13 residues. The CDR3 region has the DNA TGTGCCAGTTGTACAGGGGTAGATCAGCCCCAGCATTTT. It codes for CASCTGVDQPQHF.

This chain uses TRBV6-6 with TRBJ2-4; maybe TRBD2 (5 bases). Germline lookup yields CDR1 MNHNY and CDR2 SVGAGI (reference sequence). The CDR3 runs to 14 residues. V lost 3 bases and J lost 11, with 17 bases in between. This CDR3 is CASSYAEQTGVQYF. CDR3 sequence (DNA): TGTGCCAGCAGTTATGCCGAACAGACCGGGGTTCAGTACTTC.

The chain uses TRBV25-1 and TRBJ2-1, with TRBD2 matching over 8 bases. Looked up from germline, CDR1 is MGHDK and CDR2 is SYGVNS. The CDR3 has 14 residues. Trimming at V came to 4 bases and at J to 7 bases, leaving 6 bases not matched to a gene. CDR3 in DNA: TGTGCCAGCAGTGGTCGGGGGGGTACGAATGAGCAGTTCTTC. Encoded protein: CASSGRGGTNEQFF.

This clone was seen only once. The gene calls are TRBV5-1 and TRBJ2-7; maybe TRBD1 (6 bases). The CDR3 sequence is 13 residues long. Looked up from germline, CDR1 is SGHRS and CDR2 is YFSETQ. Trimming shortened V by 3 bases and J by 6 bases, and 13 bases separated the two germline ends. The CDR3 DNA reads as TGCGCCAGCAGCTCACAACAGGGCTTCGAGCAGTACTTC. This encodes CASSSQQGFEQYF.